Below are 16 T cell receptor beta chains sequenced from a single sample in a study of blood T cells in healthy people across ages. The second PCR ran 7 to 11 cycles with a sample-barcoded 5' primer and J-beta primers. One entry per CDR3 protein results from TCRdb running MiXCR on the 5' RACE reads. This repertoire shows 1.8 million or so distinct CDR3 sequences, 35% to 50% found once; its top ten account for 23%. Sequenced input: blood. These receptors were obtained from a human donor in good health.

This chain uses TRBV27 with TRBJ2-3; perhaps TRBD2 as D (5 bases). CDR1 is MNHEY and CDR2 is SMNVEV in the germline V gene (reference sequence). The CDR3 has 18 residues. The V and J ends lost 5 bases and 2 bases respectively, with 23 bases between them. The CDR3 DNA reads TGTGCCAGCAGTCCCTCGGGGAAATACGCTCATGTCACAGATACGCAGTATTTT. Translation: CASSPSGKYAHVTDTQYF.

The CDR3 DNA sequence: TGTGCCAGCAGCCAAGGGGCTGGCAGGTATACCGCCCAGTTCTTC. This encodes CASSQGAGRYTAQFF. J is TRBJ2-1 and V is TRBV7-8; the D gene is possibly TRBD1 (5 bases). This CDR3 region has 15 residues. The V gene lost 5 bases and the J gene lost 13 bases, with 24 bases spanning the gap. Germline CDR1 reads SGHVS; CDR2 reads FQNEAQ.

The chain combines TRBV25-1 with TRBJ1-2; D is uncertain. This CDR3 contains 13 residues. Trimming shortened V by 8 bases and J by 2 bases, and 12 bases separated the two germline ends. CDR1 is MGHDK, CDR2 SYGVNS, per germline. For the CDR3, the DNA is TGTGCCAGCTATGATTCTCAAAACTATGGCTACACCTTC. It yields the protein CASYDSQNYGYTF.

V is TRBV4-3 and J is TRBJ1-2; the D gene is possibly TRBD1 (5 bases). This CDR3 region has 15 residues. V was trimmed by 0 bases and J by 4 bases, leaving 12 bases between them. Per germline, CDR1 LGHNA and CDR2 YSLEER. The CDR3: CASSQDAGQGYGYTF. DNA of the CDR3: TGCGCCAGCAGCCAAGATGCAGGCCAGGGCTATGGCTACACCTTC.

This clonotype came up a few times. The chain employs TRBV5-1 and TRBJ2-3; D is perhaps TRBD1 (6 bases). The V end lost 4 bases, the J end lost 2 bases, and 14 bases lay between the germline ends. Germline V CDR1 and CDR2: SGHRS, YFSETQ. This CDR3 is 15 amino acids long. CDR3: CASSRTGRTTDTQYF. In DNA, the CDR3 is TGCGCCAGCAGCCGTACAGGGCGGACCACAGATACGCAGTATTTT.

V and J are TRBV29-1 and TRBJ2-1, with 10 bases fitting TRBD1. The CDR3 is 13 residues long. Germline-derived CDR1 and CDR2 are SQVTM and ANQGSEA. V lost 5 bases to trimming and J lost 10 bases; unmatched junction nucleotides: 8. The CDR3 DNA reads TGCAGCGTTCCGGGACAGGGGTTATACGAGCAGTTCTTC. Translating gives CSVPGQGLYEQFF.

This clonotype has only a few counts. The J gene is TRBJ2-5, the V gene TRBV7-3, with 7 bases matching TRBD2. Germline V gene sequence: CDR1 SGHTA, CDR2 FQGTGA. This CDR3 has 14 residues. V lost 6 bases and J lost 4; bases outside the gene matches: 8. The CDR3 protein is CASSNTGGRETQYF. The CDR3 nucleotides read TGTGCCAGCAGTAATACGGGGGGAAGAGAGACCCAGTACTTC. Together with reference TRBV7-3 and TRBJ2-5, the CDR3 gives the full variable domain: GAGVSQTPSNKVTEKGKYVELRCDPISGHTALYWYRQSLGQGPEFLIYFQGTGAADDSGLPNDRFFAVRPEGSVSTLKIQRTERGDSAVYLCASSNTGGRETQYFGPGTRLLVL.

For this clonotype: A much larger clone is a single base away; this may be a read error. The chain employs TRBV7-2 and TRBJ1-2; the match to TRBD1 covers 7 bases. Germline V gene sequence: CDR1 SGHTA, CDR2 FQGNSA. Losses at the gene ends were 5 bases for V and 2 bases for J; bases not matched to a gene: 2. The CDR3 runs to 13 residues. CDR3 sequence reads: CASSKDRNYGYTF. As DNA, the CDR3 is TGTGCCAGCAGCAAGGACAGGAACTATGGCTACACCTTC.

In this sample, this clonotype turned up a few times. The chain has TRBV20-1 and TRBJ2-1, with D possibly matching TRBD2 (7 bases). CDR3 length: 15 amino acids. Per germline, CDR1 DFQATT and CDR2 SNEGSKA (reference sequence). V dropped 3 bases and J dropped 11 bases, with 23 bases sitting between them. The CDR3 DNA reads as TGCAGTGCTAGCCCCCTGGGGGGGGCGCGATGGAAGCAGTTCTTC. Residues: CSASPLGGARWKQFF.

This clonotype showed up just a few times. The chain employs TRBV7-9 and TRBJ2-3, with a possible D match to TRBD2 (6 bases). Between the trimmed V and J ends, which lost 4 bases and 2 bases, there was a span of 16 bases. CDR3 length equals 16 residues. From germline, CDR1 is SEHNR and CDR2 FQNEAQ (reference sequence). The CDR3 nucleotides are TGTGCCAGCAGCTCGGGACTTCCGGCCCCCACAGATACGCAGTATTTT. This translates into CASSSGLPAPTDTQYF.

The V and J genes are TRBV11-1 and TRBJ2-7; 8 positions agree with TRBD2. V lost 3 bases to trimming and J lost 5 bases; unmatched junction nucleotides: 6. The CDR3 is made up of 14 amino acids. Germline values: CDR1 SGHAT, CDR2 FQDESV (reference sequence). The CDR3 nucleotides are TGTGCCAGCAGCTTTCGTAGCGGGGCCGACGAGCAGTACTTC. Its protein is CASSFRSGADEQYF.

This sequence joins TRBV6-5 and TRBJ2-3; possibly TRBD1 or TRBD2 for D (5 bases each). CDR3 size: 16 residues. Germline assignment: CDR1 MNHEY and CDR2 SVGAGI. V lost 0 bases and J 0 bases, leaving 10 bases between the germline ends. In DNA, the CDR3 is TGTGCCAGCAGTTACTCGATCAGGGAGAGCACAGATACGCAGTATTTT. This gives the protein CASSYSIRESTDTQYF.

The CDR3 region is CASIGRRLTDTQYF. The CDR3 nucleotides are TGTGCCAGTATTGGACGGCGGCTCACAGATACGCAGTATTTT. The V gene is TRBV19, the J gene TRBJ2-3, with D hard to call. Germline V gives CDR1 LNHDA, CDR2 SQIVND (reference sequence). The ends were cut back, 7 bases at V and 2 bases at J, with 13 bases in the middle. The length of the CDR3 is 14 residues.

The genes are TRBV12-3 or TRBV12-4 and TRBJ1-6, with 11 bases fitting TRBD1. The V segment lost 7 bases and the J segment 7 bases; nucleotides outside the gene matches: 9. The CDR3 is 16 residues long. CDR3 residues: CASTTTGTGGNSPLHF. The DNA for the CDR3 is TGTGCCAGCACCACCACCGGGACAGGGGGGAATTCACCCCTCCACTTT.

The chain combines TRBV29-1 with TRBJ1-2; D gene ambiguous. Germline values: CDR1 SQVTM, CDR2 ANQGSEA. The CDR3 runs to 13 residues. Trimming shortened V by 4 bases and J by 1 base, and 10 bases separated the two germline ends. The CDR3 nucleotides read TGCAGCGTTGTTGTTGGGGATAACTATGGCTACACCTTC. Protein sequence: CSVVVGDNYGYTF.

A few counts support this clonotype. V and J are TRBV10-3 and TRBJ2-7; TRBD1 matches at 8 bases. V shed 4 bases, J shed 0 bases, and the junction held 2 bases outside the gene matches. This CDR3 is 14 amino acids long. Germline V gene data show CDR1 as ENHRY and CDR2 as SYGVKD. The CDR3 bases are TGTGCCATCAGTGGGGGGACAGGCTCCTACGAGCAGTACTTC. It encodes CAISGGTGSYEQYF.